This paragraph reports one T cell receptor (beta chain). What this receptor recognizes is not known. It has no much larger one-base neighbor in the sample; base qualities were not kept. The Quick-DNA Microprep Kit was used to extract genomic DNA from the sorted cells. Amplification of TCRbeta DNA was done with the immunoSEQ hsTCRbeta kit, following the protocol from the manufacturer. An Illumina MiSeq instrument was used to sequence the TCRbeta libraries. The study's own analysis went as follows. Once out-of-frame sequences had been removed, more than 2 million distinct TCRbeta sequences were left, which works out to an average of roughly 64,000 per individual. Each individual was scored by the count of 150 to 200 previously reported CMV-associated TCRbeta sequences and the total productive distinct TCRbeta count. A beta-binomial model was reimplemented in Python, and random forests from scikit-learn, run with default parameters, were trained on data from the US cohort. Classifier performance on the Belgian cohort was summarized as median AUC with percentile confidence intervals over 10,000 bootstrap iterations. TCRdb stores this immuneACCESS table with in-frame sequences only. Part of the clones is absent; in the studies checked, under half of the shortfall reflects unresolved V genes, and no reason is known for the rest. V and J calls and clone size are given by that table; D and trimming were obtained from the DNA. This sample holds approximately 60,000 clones; over 65% were observed only once. The top ten constitute over 2% of the sample.

The data derive from a study of memory CD4+ T cells and cytomegalovirus serostatus (dated by TCRdb to the late 2010s). The study in broad terms: The cohort included roughly 35 healthy adults from Belgium, of whom 9 were CMV seropositive and 24 were CMV seronegative. To replicate a published TCR-based CMV serostatus classifier, the study sequenced CD4+ memory TCRbeta repertoires from a Belgian cohort whose cytomegalovirus serostatus was known. What the research found in general, with its limitations: Unlike the original study, which covered naive and memory CD4+ and CD8+ populations, the Belgian study sequenced only CD4+CD45RO+ memory cells. For predicting CMV serostatus, the median bootstrapped AUC was about 0.95 using the original framework and roughly 0.91 using a US-trained random forest. On the Belgian cohort, the classifier built on the original framework reached a median bootstrapped AUC of 0.95, with a 95% CI of 0.76-1.00. The results were read as suggesting that the CMV-associated TCR signature is, for the most part, present in the CD4+ memory repertoire. Of 170 or so previously reported CMV-associated TCRbeta sequences, 60 to 85 appeared in the CD4+ memory repertoires, each in one to five individuals.

From a lookup of the germline V gene (reference sequence), CDR1 and CDR2 are SGHNT and YYREEE. Clipping removes 0 bases from V and 1 base from J, with 8 as the unmatched junction base count. Spanning cysteine to phenylalanine, the CDR3 consists of 19 amino acids. Only the CDR3 DNA stays, 57 bases, in frame from base 1. A FACSAria II was used to sort memory CD4+ T cells, defined as single viable CD3+CD4+CD8-CD45RO+ cells. CMV serostatus was determined with a Roche Elecsys assay detecting serum IgG against CMV pp150, pp28, p38 and p52. Once the samples were thawed, total CD4+ T cells were enriched through positive selection using CD4 magnetic microbeads. The samples came from a different study that was designed specifically to examine the CD4+ T cell memory repertoire. Peripheral blood mononuclear cells were isolated and cryopreserved according to standard operating procedures, and serum was stored at -80 degrees C. The staining used CD3-PerCP (BW264/56), CD4-APC (RPA-T4), CD45RO-PE (UCHT1) and CD8-Pacific Orange (3B5) antibodies, and Sytox blue was used to exclude non-viable cells.

The V and J segments used are TRBV5-4 and TRBJ2-3; 13 of the junction bases match TRBD2. The sequenced sample consisted of memory CD4+ T cells from blood. The receptor was derived from an adult in good health and CMV-seropositive. This receptor carries the CDR3 CASSLGGLAGVGGTDTQYF. The DNA sequence is TGTGCCAGCAGCTTGGGAGGACTAGCGGGAGTGGGGGGCACAGATACGCAGTATTTT.